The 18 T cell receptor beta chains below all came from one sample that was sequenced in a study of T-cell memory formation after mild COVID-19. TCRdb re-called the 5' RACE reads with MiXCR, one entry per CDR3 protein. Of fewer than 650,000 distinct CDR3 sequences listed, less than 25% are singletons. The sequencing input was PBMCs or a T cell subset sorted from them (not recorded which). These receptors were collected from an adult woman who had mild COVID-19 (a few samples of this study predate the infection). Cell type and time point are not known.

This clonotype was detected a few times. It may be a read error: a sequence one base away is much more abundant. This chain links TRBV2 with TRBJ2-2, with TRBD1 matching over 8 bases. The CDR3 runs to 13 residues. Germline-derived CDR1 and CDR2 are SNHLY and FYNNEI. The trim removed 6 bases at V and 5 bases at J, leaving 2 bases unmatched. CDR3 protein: CASRRQGTGELFF. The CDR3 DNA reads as TGTGCCAGCAGGAGACAGGGGACCGGGGAGCTGTTTTTT.

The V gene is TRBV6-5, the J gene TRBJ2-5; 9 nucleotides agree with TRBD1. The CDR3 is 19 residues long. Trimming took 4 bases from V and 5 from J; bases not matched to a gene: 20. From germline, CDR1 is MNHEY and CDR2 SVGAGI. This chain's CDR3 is CASSSPGTGTPMGRETQYF. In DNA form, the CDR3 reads TGTGCCAGCAGTTCACCCGGGACAGGGACCCCGATGGGGCGGGAGACCCAGTACTTC.

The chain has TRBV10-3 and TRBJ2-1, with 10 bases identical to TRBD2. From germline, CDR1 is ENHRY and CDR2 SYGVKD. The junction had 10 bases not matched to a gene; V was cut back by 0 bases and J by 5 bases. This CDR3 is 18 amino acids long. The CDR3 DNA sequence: TGTGCCATCAGTGAGTCGTACAAGACTAGCGGGTTTGACAATGAGCAGTTCTTC. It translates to CAISESYKTSGFDNEQFF.

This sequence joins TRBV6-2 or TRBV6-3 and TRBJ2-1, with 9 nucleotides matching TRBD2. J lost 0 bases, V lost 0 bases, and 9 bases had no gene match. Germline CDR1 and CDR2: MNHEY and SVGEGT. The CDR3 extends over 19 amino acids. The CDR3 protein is CASSYSTSGKRPSYNEQFF. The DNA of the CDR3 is TGTGCCAGCAGTTACTCGACTAGCGGAAAACGACCCTCCTACAATGAGCAGTTCTTC.

Here the CDR3 reads CSVRAGGNTEAFF. The CDR3 nucleotides read TGCAGCGTTAGGGCAGGGGGGAACACTGAAGCTTTCTTT. The chain uses TRBV29-1 and TRBJ1-1, with TRBD1 matching over 7 bases. The V gene end was trimmed by 5 bases and the J gene end by 1 base; junction bases not matched to a gene: 4. CDR3 length: 13 amino acids. Germline V gives CDR1 SQVTM, CDR2 ANQGSEA.

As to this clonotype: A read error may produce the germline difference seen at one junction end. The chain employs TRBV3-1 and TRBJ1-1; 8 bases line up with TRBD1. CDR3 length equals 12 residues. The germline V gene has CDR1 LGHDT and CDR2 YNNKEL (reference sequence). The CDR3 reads CASSQERTGREF. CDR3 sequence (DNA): TGTGCCAGCAGCCAAGAAAGGACAGGGCGCGAGTTT.

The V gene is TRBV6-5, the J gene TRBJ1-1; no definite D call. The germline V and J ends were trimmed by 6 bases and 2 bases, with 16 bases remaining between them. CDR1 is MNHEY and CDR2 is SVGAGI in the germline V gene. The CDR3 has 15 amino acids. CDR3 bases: TGTGCCAGCAGGATCACCGGCCTCCTTAACACTGAAGCTTTCTTT. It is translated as CASRITGLLNTEAFF.

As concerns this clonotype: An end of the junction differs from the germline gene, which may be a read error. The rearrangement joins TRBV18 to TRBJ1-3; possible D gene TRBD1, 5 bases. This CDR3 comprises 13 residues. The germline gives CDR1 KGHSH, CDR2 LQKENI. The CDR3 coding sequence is TGTGCCAGCTCACCAACGGGCGCGGACACAATATATTTT. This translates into CASSPTGADTIYF. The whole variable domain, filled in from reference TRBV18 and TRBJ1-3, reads NAGVMQNPRHLVRRRGQEARLRCSPMKGHSHVYWYRQLPEEGLKFMVYLQKENIIDESGMPKERFSAEFPKEGPSILRIQQVVRGDSAAYFCASSPTGADTIYFGEGSWLTVV.

The CDR3 nucleotides read TGTGCCAGCAGCTCAGCGGAATCCTACAATGAGCAGTTCTTC. It encodes CASSSAESYNEQFF. This chain uses TRBV11-2 with TRBJ2-1, with TRBD2 as a possible D gene (5 bases). The CDR3 loop spans 14 amino acids. V gave up 4 bases and J gave up 1 base, with 8 bases separating them. Germline values: CDR1 SGHAT, CDR2 FQNNGV.

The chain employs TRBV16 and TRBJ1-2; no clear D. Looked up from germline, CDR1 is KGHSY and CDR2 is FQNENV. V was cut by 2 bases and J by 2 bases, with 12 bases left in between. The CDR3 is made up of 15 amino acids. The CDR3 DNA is TGTGCCAGCAGCCAAACTTATAGATCCAACTATGGCTACACCTTC. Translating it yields CASSQTYRSNYGYTF.

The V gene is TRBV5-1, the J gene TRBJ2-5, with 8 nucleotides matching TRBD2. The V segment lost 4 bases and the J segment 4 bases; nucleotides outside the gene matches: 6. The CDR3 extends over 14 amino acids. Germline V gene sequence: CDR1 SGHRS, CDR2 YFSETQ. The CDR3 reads CASSRGLAGETQYF. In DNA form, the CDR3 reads TGCGCCAGCAGCCGCGGACTAGCCGGAGAGACCCAGTACTTC.

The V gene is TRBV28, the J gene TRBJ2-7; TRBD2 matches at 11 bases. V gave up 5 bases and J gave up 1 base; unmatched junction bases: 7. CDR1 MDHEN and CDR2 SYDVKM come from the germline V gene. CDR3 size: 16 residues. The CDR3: CASSLPTSGGSYEQYF. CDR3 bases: TGTGCCAGCAGTCTTCCCACTAGCGGGGGTTCCTACGAGCAGTACTTC.

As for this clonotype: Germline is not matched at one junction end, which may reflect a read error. CDR3 nucleotide sequence: TGTGCTAGCAGCCGCGGACCCTTGGACACAGATACGCAGTATTTT. Protein product: CASSRGPLDTDTQYF. The chain recombines TRBV7-7 with TRBJ2-3, with no clear D. The CDR3 is made up of 15 amino acids. Germline V gives CDR1 SSHAT, CDR2 FNYEAQ (reference sequence).

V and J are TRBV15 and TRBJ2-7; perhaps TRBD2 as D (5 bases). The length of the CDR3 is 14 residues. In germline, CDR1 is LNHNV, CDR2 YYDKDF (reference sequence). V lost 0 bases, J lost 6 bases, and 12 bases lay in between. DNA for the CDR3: TGTGCCACCAGCAGAGACGGGGAGACGGGCGAGCAGTACTTC. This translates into CATSRDGETGEQYF.

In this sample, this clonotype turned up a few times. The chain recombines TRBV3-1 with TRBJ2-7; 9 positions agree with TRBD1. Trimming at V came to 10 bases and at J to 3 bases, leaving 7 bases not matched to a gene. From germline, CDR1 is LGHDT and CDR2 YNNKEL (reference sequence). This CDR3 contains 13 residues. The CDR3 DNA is TGTGCCACCCAAAAGACAGGGGGCTACGAGCAGTACTTC. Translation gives CATQKTGGYEQYF.

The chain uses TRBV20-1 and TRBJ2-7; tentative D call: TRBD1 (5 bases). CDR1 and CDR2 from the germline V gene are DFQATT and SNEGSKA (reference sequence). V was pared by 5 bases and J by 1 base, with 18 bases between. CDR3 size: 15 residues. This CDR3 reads CSAGAGQKKSYEQYF. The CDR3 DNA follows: TGCAGTGCTGGGGCTGGGCAGAAAAAATCCTACGAGCAGTACTTC.

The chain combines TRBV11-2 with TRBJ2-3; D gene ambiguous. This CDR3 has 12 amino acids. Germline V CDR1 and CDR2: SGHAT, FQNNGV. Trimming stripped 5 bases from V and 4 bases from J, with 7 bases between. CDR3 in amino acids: CASSERSDTQYF. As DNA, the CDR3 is TGTGCCAGCAGCGAAAGATCAGATACGCAGTATTTT. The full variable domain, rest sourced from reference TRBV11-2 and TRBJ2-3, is EAGVAQSPRYKIIEKRQSVAFWCNPISGHATLYWYQQILGQGPKLLIQFQNNGVVDDSQLPKDRFSAERLKGVDSTLKIQPAKLEDSAVYLCASSERSDTQYFGPGTRLTVL.

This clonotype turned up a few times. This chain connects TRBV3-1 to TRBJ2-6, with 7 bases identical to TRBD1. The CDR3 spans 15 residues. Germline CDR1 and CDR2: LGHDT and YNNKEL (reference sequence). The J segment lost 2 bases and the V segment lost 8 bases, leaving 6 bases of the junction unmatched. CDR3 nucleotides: TGTGCCAGCGCCACAGGGGTTGCTGGGGCCAACGTCCTGACTTTC. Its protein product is CASATGVAGANVLTF.